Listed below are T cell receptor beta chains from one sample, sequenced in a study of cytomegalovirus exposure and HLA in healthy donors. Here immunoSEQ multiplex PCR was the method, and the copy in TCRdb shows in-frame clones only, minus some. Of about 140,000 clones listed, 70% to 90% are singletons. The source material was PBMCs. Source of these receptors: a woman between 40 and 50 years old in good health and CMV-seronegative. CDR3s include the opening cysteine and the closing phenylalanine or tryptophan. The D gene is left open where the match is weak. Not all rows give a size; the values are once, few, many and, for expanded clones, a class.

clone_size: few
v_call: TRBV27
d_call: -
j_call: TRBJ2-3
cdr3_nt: TGTGCCAGCAGTGGTCGGGGGGATACGCAGTATTTT
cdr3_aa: CASSGRGDTQYF

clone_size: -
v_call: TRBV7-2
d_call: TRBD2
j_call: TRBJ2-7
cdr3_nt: TGTGCCAGCACCCCACTAGCGGGTGACGAGCAGTACTTC
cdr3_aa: CASTPLAGDEQYF

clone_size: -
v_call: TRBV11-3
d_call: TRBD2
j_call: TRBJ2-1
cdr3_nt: TGTGCCAGCAGCTTAGGGACTAGCGTCAACAATGAGCAGTTCTTC
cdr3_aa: CASSLGTSVNNEQFF

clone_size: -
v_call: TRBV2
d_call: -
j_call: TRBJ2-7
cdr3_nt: TGTGCCAGCAGTGAAGCGCTAGTGGTTAGCTCCTACGAGCAGTACTTC
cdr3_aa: CASSEALVVSSYEQYF

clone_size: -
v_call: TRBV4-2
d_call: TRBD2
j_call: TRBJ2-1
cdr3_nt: TGTGCCAGCAGCTCAGAAGTTAGCGGGAGCACAAACAATGAGCAGTTCTTC
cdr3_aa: CASSSEVSGSTNNEQFF

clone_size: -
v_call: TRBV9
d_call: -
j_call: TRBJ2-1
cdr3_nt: TGTGCCAGCAGCGTAGGACAGACCTACAATGAGCAGTTCTTC
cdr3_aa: CASSVGQTYNEQFF

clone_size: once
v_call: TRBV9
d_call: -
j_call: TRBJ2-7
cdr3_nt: TGTGCCGGCGCGGGGCAGTACTTC
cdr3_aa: CAGAGQYF

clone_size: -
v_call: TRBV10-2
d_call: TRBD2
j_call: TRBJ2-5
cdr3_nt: TGCGCCACCTCGGGGGCGGGGACTAGCGGCCAAGAGACCCAGTACTTC
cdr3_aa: CATSGAGTSGQETQYF

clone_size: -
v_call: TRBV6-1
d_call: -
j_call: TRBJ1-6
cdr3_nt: TGTGCCAGCAGGTTGGACAGCTGGAATGGCCCCCTCCACTTT
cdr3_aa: CASRLDSWNGPLHF

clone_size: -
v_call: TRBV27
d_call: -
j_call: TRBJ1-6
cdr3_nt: TGTGCCAGCACCTCCCTTGGGGGGGTGGCAAATTCACCCCTCCACTTT
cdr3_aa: CASTSLGGVANSPLHF

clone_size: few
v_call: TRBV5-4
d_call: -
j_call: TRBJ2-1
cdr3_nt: TGTGCCAGCAGCCCCGGGACAACCTACAATGAGCAGTTCTTC
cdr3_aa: CASSPGTTYNEQFF

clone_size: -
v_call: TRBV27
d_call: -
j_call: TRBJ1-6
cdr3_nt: TGTGCCAGCAACAGGGCCGGGAATTCACCCCTCCACTTT
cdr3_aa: CASNRAGNSPLHF

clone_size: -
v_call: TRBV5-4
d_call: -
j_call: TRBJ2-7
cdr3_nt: TGTGCCAGCAGTAAGCAAGGACTACTATACGAGCAGTACTTC
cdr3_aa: CASSKQGLLYEQYF

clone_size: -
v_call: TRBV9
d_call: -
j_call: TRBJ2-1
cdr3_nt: TGTGCCAGCAGCGTGGGGGGCGGGGGTCCACTTAATGAGCAGTTCTTC
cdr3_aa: CASSVGGGGPLNEQFF

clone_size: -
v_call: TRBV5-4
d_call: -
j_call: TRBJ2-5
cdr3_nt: TGTGCCAGCAGCTTGGGGGCAGGACAGACAGAGACCCAGTACTTC
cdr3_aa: CASSLGAGQTETQYF

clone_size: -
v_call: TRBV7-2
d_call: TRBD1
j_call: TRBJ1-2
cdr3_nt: TGTGCCAGCAGCCCCGGACAGGGGAACTATGGCTACACCTTC
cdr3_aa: CASSPGQGNYGYTF

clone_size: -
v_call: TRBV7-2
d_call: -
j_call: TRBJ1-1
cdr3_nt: TGTGCCAGCAGCTTACAACAGGGACTGAACACTGAAGCTTTCTTT
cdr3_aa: CASSLQQGLNTEAFF

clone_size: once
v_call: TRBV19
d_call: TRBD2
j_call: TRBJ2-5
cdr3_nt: TGTGCCAGTATTAAGCGGGAGGCGGAGACCCAGTACTTC
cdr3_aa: CASIKREAETQYF

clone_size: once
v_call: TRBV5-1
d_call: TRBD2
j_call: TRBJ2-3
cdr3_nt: TGCGCCAGCAGCCATGCTAATAGCGGGAACACAGATACGCAGTATTTT
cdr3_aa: CASSHANSGNTDTQYF

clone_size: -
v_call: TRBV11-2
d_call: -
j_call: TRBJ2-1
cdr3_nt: TGTGCCAGCAGCTACATTCACAATGAGCAGTTCTTC
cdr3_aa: CASSYIHNEQFF

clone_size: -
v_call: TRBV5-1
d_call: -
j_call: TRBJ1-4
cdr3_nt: TGCGCCAGCAGCCCCTCCCCTGGCCAGGGAAGTAATGAAAAACTGTTTTTT
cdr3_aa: CASSPSPGQGSNEKLFF

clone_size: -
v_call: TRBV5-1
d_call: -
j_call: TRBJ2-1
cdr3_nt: TGCGCCAGCAGCGATCCCCGGGACTCCTACAATGAGCAGTTCTTC
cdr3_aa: CASSDPRDSYNEQFF

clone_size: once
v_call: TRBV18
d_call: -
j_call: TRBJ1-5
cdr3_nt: TGTGCCAGCCGCGACAGTAACCAGCCCCAGCATTTT
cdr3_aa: CASRDSNQPQHF

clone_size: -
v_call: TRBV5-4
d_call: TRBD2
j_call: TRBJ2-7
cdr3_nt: TGTGCCAGCAGCTTAGCGGGGTCCCTCTACGAGCAGTACTTC
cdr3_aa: CASSLAGSLYEQYF

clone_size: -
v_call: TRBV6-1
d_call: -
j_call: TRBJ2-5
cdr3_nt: TGTGCCAGCAGTGAAGCAACAGAGTACCAAGAGACCCAGTACTTC
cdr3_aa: CASSEATEYQETQYF

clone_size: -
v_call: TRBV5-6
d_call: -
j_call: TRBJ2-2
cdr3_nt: TGTGCCAGCAGCCTCCCCGGGAGTACCACCGGGGAGCTGTTTTTT
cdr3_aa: CASSLPGSTTGELFF